These T cell receptor beta chains were read from a single sample in a study of shared clonotypes between healthy human individuals. The assay was immunoSEQ multiplex PCR, and TCRdb's table has in-frame clones only and misses some. The data show hundreds of thousands of clones, with around 67% seen just once and approximately 1.7% held by the top ten. Sequenced sample: memory CD4+ T cells sorted from blood. The receptors stem from a woman aged 25 to 39 in good health. CDR3s include the opening cysteine and the closing phenylalanine or tryptophan. The D gene is left open where the match is weak. Only some rows state a clone size, as once, few, many or a class for expanded clones.

D	size	V	J	DNA	CDR3
TRBD1	-	TRBV28	TRBJ1-1	TGTGCCAGCAGTTCAGGGGGGGCCGGCCGCGCCAAGACTGAAGCTTTCTTT	CASSSGGAGRAKTEAFF
-	-	TRBV15	TRBJ2-3	TGTGCCACCAGCAGAGGGGTCACAGATACGCAGTATTTT	CATSRGVTDTQYF
-	once	TRBV28	TRBJ1-5	TGTGCCAGCAGTTTAACAGGCAGCGGGCGTCATCGTCAGCCCCAGCATTTT	CASSLTGSGRHRQPQHF
-	-	TRBV11-2	TRBJ2-7	TGTGCCAGCAGCGTAGAGACAGGTTATTCCTACGAGCAGTACTTC	CASSVETGYSYEQYF
TRBD2	-	TRBV5-1	TRBJ2-7	TGCGCCAGCAGCGTGGGGACTAGCGGGATCTTAAGGGAACAGTACTTC	CASSVGTSGILREQYF
TRBD2	few	TRBV25-1	TRBJ2-3	TGTGCCAGCAGTGACTCAGGGACTAGCGGAAGCACAGATACGCAGTATTTT	CASSDSGTSGSTDTQYF
TRBD2	-	TRBV5-4	TRBJ2-5	TGTGCCAGCAGCCCAGCGGGAGGGAAAGAGACCCAGTACTTC	CASSPAGGKETQYF
-	-	TRBV11-2	TRBJ2-5	TGTGCCAGCAGCTTAGGTCTCCAAGAGACCCAGTACTTC	CASSLGLQETQYF
TRBD2	-	TRBV7-2	TRBJ2-5	TGTGCCAGCAGCTTAGGGGGACTAGCGGGAGTTGAGACCCAGTACTTC	CASSLGGLAGVETQYF
TRBD1	-	TRBV10-3	TRBJ1-2	TGTGCCATCAGTGAGTCAGGACAGGGGGCCCGGGGCTACACCTTC	CAISESGQGARGYTF
-	-	TRBV2	TRBJ2-5	TGTGCCAGCATCCTCTCGGGCGGGCGAAGTGAGACCCAGTACTTC	CASILSGGRSETQYF
TRBD2	few	TRBV5-6	TRBJ2-7	TGTGCCAGCAGCTTAGTTAGCGGGAGCTACGAGCAGTACTTC	CASSLVSGSYEQYF
-	-	TRBV27	TRBJ1-2	TGTGCCAGCAGTTTAACGAGGACGGCTGCTGGCTACACCTTC	CASSLTRTAAGYTF
TRBD2	-	TRBV15	TRBJ2-1	TGTGCCACCAGCAGAGATATCGGACTAGCGGGAGGGGTGTACAATGAGCAGTTCTTC	CATSRDIGLAGGVYNEQFF
-	once	TRBV7-2	TRBJ2-7	TGTGCCAGCAGCTTAGGTGGTGGGGGACCCTACGAGCAGTACTTC	CASSLGGGGPYEQYF
-	-	TRBV19	TRBJ1-5	TGTGCCAGTAGTATCACTCCGAGGCAGCCCCAGCATTTT	CASSITPRQPQHF
-	few	TRBV28	TRBJ2-3	TGTGCCAGCAGTTTAGTTGGGGGCACAGATACGCAGTATTTT	CASSLVGGTDTQYF
-	many	TRBV28	TRBJ1-5	TGTGCCAGCAGTTTACAGGGCGTGAATAGCAATCAGCCCCAGCATTTT	CASSLQGVNSNQPQHF
-	-	TRBV28	TRBJ1-1	TGTGCCAGCAGTCCCCACAAAAGTAGGAACACTGAAGCTTTCTTT	CASSPHKSRNTEAFF
-	-	TRBV2	TRBJ2-1	TGTGCCAGCAGTGCAAAAGGGGGAAACAAGTTCTTC	CASSAKGGNKFF
TRBD1	-	TRBV5-6	TRBJ1-1	TGTGCCAGCAGCCTTAGGACAGGGGGATCTATGAACACTGAAGCTTTCTTT	CASSLRTGGSMNTEAFF
TRBD2	few	TRBV15	TRBJ2-7	TGTGCCACCAGTTTTAATAGCGGGAACGAGCAGTACTTC	CATSFNSGNEQYF
TRBD1	-	TRBV5-6	TRBJ2-4	TGTGCCAGCAGCCCGACCCTGACAGGGGCGGACATTCAGTACTTC	CASSPTLTGADIQYF
TRBD2	-	TRBV7-2	TRBJ2-2	TGTGCCAGCAGCCGACTAGCGGATGGGACCGGGGAGCTGTTTTTT	CASSRLADGTGELFF
-	-	TRBV5-5	TRBJ1-5	TGTGCCAGCAGCTCCGGGGGGCCGGGACAGCCCCAGCATTTT	CASSSGGPGQPQHF
-	-	TRBV4-1	TRBJ1-1	TGCGCCAGCAGCCCTTTCGGGTGGACTGAAGCTTTCTTT	CASSPFGWTEAFF
-	-	TRBV18	TRBJ1-2	TGTGCCAGCTCACCAACAGGGCCCTATGGCTACACCTTC	CASSPTGPYGYTF
TRBD2	-	TRBV6-5	TRBJ2-5	TGTGCCAGCAGTTACAGTAGCGGGATCCAAGAGACCCAGTACTTC	CASSYSSGIQETQYF
TRBD1	few	TRBV7-8	TRBJ1-1	TGTGCCAGCAGCTTATTTGCCAGGGGGCCTCTATTGAACACTGAAGCTTTCTTT	CASSLFARGPLLNTEAFF
TRBD1	-	TRBV28	TRBJ1-1	TGTGCCAGCCATGCCGGACAGGGAAACACTGAAGCTTTCTTT	CASHAGQGNTEAFF
TRBD1	-	TRBV6-5	TRBJ2-7	TGTGCCAGCAGTTATCGACTGGGACAGGGGATACACGAGCAGTACTTC	CASSYRLGQGIHEQYF
TRBD2	-	TRBV19	TRBJ2-5	TGTGCCAGTAGTGTCTGGACTAGCGGTCAAGAGACCCAGTACTTC	CASSVWTSGQETQYF
TRBD1	many	TRBV5-1	TRBJ1-4	TGCGCCAGCAGCTTTGTTGGGACAGGGCCCGAAAAACTGTTTTTT	CASSFVGTGPEKLFF
-	-	TRBV15	TRBJ2-1	TGTGCCACCAGCAGAGACGGACAGTCCTACAATGAGCAGTTCTTC	CATSRDGQSYNEQFF
TRBD1	-	TRBV5-1	TRBJ2-3	TGCGCCAGCAGCAAACCCGGGACAGGGACAGATACGCAGTATTTT	CASSKPGTGTDTQYF
TRBD2	-	TRBV2	TRBJ2-7	TGTGCCAGCAGTGAACCCCCGGTTTGGTTAGCGGGAAGAGTGGAGCAGTACTTC	CASSEPPVWLAGRVEQYF
-	-	TRBV14	TRBJ1-1	TGTGCCAGCAGCCAAGCCGAGGGACGGCCGAACACTGAAGCTTTCTTT	CASSQAEGRPNTEAFF
-	-	TRBV5-1	TRBJ2-1	TGCGCCAGCAGCATGGGTCGCCTAGCGAGTGCCAATGAGCAGTTCTTC	CASSMGRLASANEQFF
-	-	TRBV28	TRBJ1-2	TGTGCCAGCAGCCCAGGACAAATAAGTAACTATGGCTACACCTTC	CASSPGQISNYGYTF
-	-	TRBV9	TRBJ2-2	TGTGCCAGCAGCGTAGTGTCGGGAAATACCGCTGGGGAGCTGTTTTTT	CASSVVSGNTAGELFF
-	-	TRBV21-1	TRBJ1-1	TGTGCCAGCAGCCGCCAAGACAGCTCTAATGAAGCTTTCTTT	CASSRQDSSNEAFF
-	-	TRBV7-8	TRBJ2-3	TGTGCCAGCAGCCGTGGGGCCTTGACAGATACGCAGTATTTT	CASSRGALTDTQYF
-	-	TRBV28	TRBJ2-3	TGTGCCAGCAGTTTAGCAGGGTATGGCACAGATACGCAGTATTTT	CASSLAGYGTDTQYF
-	-	TRBV5-1	TRBJ2-1	TGCGCCAGCAGCTTACTAGCTTATGAGCAGTTCTTC	CASSLLAYEQFF
TRBD2	-	TRBV9	TRBJ2-3	TGTGCCAGCAGCTCCCCGGGACTAGACGCAGATACGCAGTATTTT	CASSSPGLDADTQYF